The text below deals with one T cell receptor (beta chain). The target antigen is unknown. Germline-derived CDR1 and CDR2 are KGHSH and LQKENI. Trimming removed 2 bases at V and 0 bases at J, with 8 bases between. CDR3 size: 15 residues. The data belong to a study of OX40 agonist ivuxolimab in advanced cancers. Study-wide context: Eligibility admitted prior anti-PD-1, anti-PD-L1 or anti-CTLA-4 therapy; 35% to 40% had some.

TCRdb keeps only in-frame clones here, not all; method: immunoSEQ multiplex PCR. The sample holds some 74,000 clones; 88% are singletons and the top ten take approximately 1%. Notes on the study in general: Mean expanded clone counts were higher in CD8+ than CD4+ T cells. In the 0.1 to 3.0 mg/kg range, CD4+ and CD8+ blood T cells had expanded clonally by week 6.

The sequencing used CD4+ or CD8+ T cells sorted from blood, collected in a trial of the OX40 agonist ivuxolimab. V and J are TRBV18 and TRBJ1-3; D uncertain. This sequence was found in an adult with an advanced solid tumor such as melanoma, head and neck, liver or kidney cancer. CDR3 loop: CASSPARASGNTIYF. The CDR3 region has the DNA TGTGCCAGCTCACCAGCTCGGGCCTCTGGAAACACCATATATTTT.